The sequence of this T cell receptor (beta chain) was determined in a study of CXCR3-negative and CXCR3-positive naive CD8 T cells. Germline CDR1 and CDR2: SGHRS and YFSETQ. The CDR3 totals 16 residues. Regarding the study as a whole: In naive cells, CXCR3-negative and CXCR3-positive subsets had similar TRBV-TRBJ usage; memory cells differed.

Of note for this clonotype: Its antigen is not identified.

With some 300,000 cells each, the CD8+ T cell subsets were individually sorted in triplicate. The TRB libraries of cDNA were built by UMI-labeled 5' RACE. TCRdb reworked the 5' RACE reads into one entry per CDR3 protein, no DNA. The sample table sets out some 66,000 distinct CDR3 sequences. The sample comprised naive CXCR3- CD8+ T cells from blood. Subset of the sample: CD45RO-CCR7+CD27+CD95- naive CD8+ T cells lacking CXCR3 (TNR3-). The genes are TRBV5-1 and TRBJ2-2. The sequence came from a human donor in good health. Some clones in this sample may be carry-over from other donors' samples. The CDR3 is CASSFRQRPNTGELFF. Complete variable domain (other parts from reference TRBV5-1 and TRBJ2-2): KAGVTQTPRYLIKTRGQQVTLSCSPISGHRSVSWYQQTPGQGLQFLFEYFSETQRNKGNFPGRFSGRQFSNSRSEMNVSTLELGDSALYLCASSFRQRPNTGELFFGEGSRLTVL.